One and the same sample provided the 25 T cell receptor beta chains below, sequenced in a study of cytomegalovirus exposure and HLA in healthy donors. PCR involved 60 Vbeta and 13 Jbeta primers. Assay: immunoSEQ multiplex PCR; the TCRdb copy retains only in-frame clones and omits some. The sample includes 130,000 or so clones, 81% of them seen just once. Sequenced: PBMCs. Source of these receptors: a man aged 40-49 years in good health and CMV-seronegative.

This clone was counted only a few times. J is TRBJ1-5 and V is TRBV5-6; D is ambiguous. This CDR3 spans 14 amino acids. Trimming stripped 0 bases from V and 4 bases from J, with 8 bases between. Germline V lookup: CDR1 SGHDT, CDR2 YYEEEE. In DNA, the CDR3 is TGTGCCAGCAGCTTGGCCGTGGCAAATCAGCCCCAGCATTTT. It yields the protein CASSLAVANQPQHF.

The CDR3 loop is CASSLVARAGGGGEQYF. The CDR3 DNA follows: TGTGCCAGCAGCTTAGTAGCGCGAGCGGGGGGGGGAGGCGAGCAGTACTTC. The rearrangement joins TRBV7-2 to TRBJ2-7, with 10 bases lining up with TRBD2. The CDR3 contains 17 residues. CDR1 is SGHTA and CDR2 is FQGNSA in the germline V gene. Germline trimming cut 1 base from V and 6 bases from J; bases unmatched to any gene: 12.

This chain links TRBV7-2 with TRBJ2-1; D might be TRBD2 (6 bases). The germline V gene has CDR1 SGHTA and CDR2 FQGNSA. The V end was cut by 1 base, the J end by 5 bases, with 18 bases between. The CDR3 consists of 17 residues. CDR3 sequence reads: CASSLGGSGGEHNEQFF. The CDR3 region has the DNA TGTGCCAGCAGCTTAGGCGGGTCGGGCGGGGAACACAATGAGCAGTTCTTC.

This chain connects TRBV7-9 to TRBJ2-7, with TRBD1 matching 10 bases. Germline V gene lookup returns CDR1 SEHNR and CDR2 FQNEAQ (reference sequence). This CDR3 contains 15 residues. The V segment lost 5 bases and the J segment 5 bases; nucleotides outside the gene matches: 9. The CDR3: CASSRGGTGDHEQYF. In nucleotides, the CDR3 is TGTGCCAGCAGCCGGGGAGGGACAGGGGACCACGAGCAGTACTTC. The full variable domain, completed using reference TRBV7-9 and TRBJ2-7, is DTGVSQNPRHKITKRGQNVTFRCDPISEHNRLYWYRQTLGQGPEFLTYFQNEAQLEKSRLLSDRFSAERPKGSFSTLEIQRTEQGDSAMYLCASSRGGTGDHEQYFGPGTRLTVT.

This clone was counted a single time. The genes are TRBV7-7 and TRBJ2-2; TRBD2 matches 7 bases. CDR3 length equals 16 residues. Per the germline V gene, CDR1 is SSHAT and CDR2 is FNYEAQ (reference sequence). Losses at the gene ends were 2 bases for V and 8 bases for J; bases not matched to a gene: 11. Here the CDR3 DNA reads TGTGCCAGCAGCTTAACGAGCGGGGTCTCCGGGGGGGAGCTGTTTTTT. Translating it yields CASSLTSGVSGGELFF.

The rearrangement uses TRBV28 and TRBJ1-2; maybe TRBD1 (6 bases). Germline lookup yields CDR1 MDHEN and CDR2 SYDVKM. V was cut by 2 bases and J by 5 bases, with 9 bases left in between. The CDR3 consists of 13 residues. The CDR3 reads CASSLPGQYGYTF. The CDR3 DNA reads TGTGCCAGCAGTTTACCCGGACAGTATGGCTACACCTTC.

There are a few counts of this clone. The genes are TRBV4-1 and TRBJ1-4, with 7 bases that match TRBD1. CDR1 and CDR2 from the germline V gene are MGHRA and YSYEKL. The CDR3 covers 15 residues. Trimming removed 1 base from V and 5 bases from J; junction bases left unmatched: 4. CDR3 sequence reads: CASSQGSGGNEKLFF. The CDR3 coding sequence is TGCGCCAGCAGCCAAGGGTCAGGGGGGAATGAAAAACTGTTTTTT.

This chain's CDR3 is CASSQDRGPGYTF. In nucleotides, the CDR3 is TGTGCCAGCAGCCAGGACAGGGGTCCCGGCTACACCTTC. This chain links TRBV5-6 with TRBJ1-2; 9 bases agree with TRBD1. Looked up from germline, CDR1 is SGHDT and CDR2 is YYEEEE. The CDR3 runs to 13 residues. The trim removed 4 bases at V and 8 bases at J, leaving 6 bases unmatched.

The CDR3 sequence: CASSLGGDGTDTQYF. The CDR3 DNA reads TGTGCCAGCAGCTTGGGGGGAGACGGCACAGATACGCAGTATTTT. V gene TRBV7-7 combines with J gene TRBJ2-3; a weak D match, TRBD2 (6 bases). Germline CDR1 reads SSHAT; CDR2 reads FNYEAQ (reference sequence). CDR3 length equals 15 residues. V lost 3 bases, J lost 1 base, and 11 bases lay in between.

V and J are TRBV11-3 and TRBJ2-3; 7 bases map to TRBD1. The CDR3 runs to 12 residues. From germline, CDR1 is SGHNT and CDR2 YENEEA. Losses at the gene ends were 5 bases for V and 14 bases for J; bases not matched to a gene: 10. This CDR3 reads CASSTTGDQLYF. The DNA of the CDR3 is TGTGCCAGCAGCACAACAGGGGATCAGCTGTATTTT.

This sequence joins TRBV6-6 and TRBJ1-4; unclear D gene. Looked up from germline, CDR1 is MNHNY and CDR2 is SVGAGI (reference sequence). The germline V and J ends were trimmed by 2 bases and 6 bases, with 13 bases remaining between them. CDR3 length: 15 amino acids. CDR3 DNA sequence: TGTGCCAGCAGTTACAAGGGAGGCCGTTATGAAAAACTGTTTTTT. Its protein product is CASSYKGGRYEKLFF.

V and J are TRBV10-3 and TRBJ2-5, with a possible D match to TRBD1 (6 bases). The germline V gene has CDR1 ENHRY and CDR2 SYGVKD. V gave up 6 bases and J gave up 2 bases, with 16 bases separating them. CDR3 length: 15 amino acids. CDR3 in amino acids: CAIRAGQGYQETQYF. The CDR3 region has the DNA TGTGCCATCAGGGCCGGGCAGGGGTATCAAGAGACCCAGTACTTC.

The rearrangement links TRBV29-1 to TRBJ2-5; 8 positions agree with TRBD2. CDR1 and CDR2 (germline): SQVTM, ANQGSEA. The CDR3 runs to 12 residues. Here the CDR3 DNA reads TGCATCGCCCGGGAGGGCACAGAGACCCAGTACTTC. Translating it yields CIAREGTETQYF.

This clone has just one count. This chain links TRBV9 with TRBJ2-1; 7 nucleotides align to TRBD2. Germline V CDR1 and CDR2: SGDLS, YYNGEE. Unmatched junction bases numbered 15, after V lost 0 bases and J lost 12 bases. This CDR3 spans 16 amino acids. In DNA, the CDR3 is TGTGCCAGCAGCGTAGCTCCTAGCGGCGCCGGGCGTGGGCAGTTCTTC. It encodes CASSVAPSGAGRGQFF.

The rearrangement links TRBV30 to TRBJ2-3; tentative D call: TRBD2 (6 bases). The CDR3 spans 14 residues. Germline values: CDR1 GTSNPN, CDR2 SVGIG (reference sequence). Between the trimmed V and J ends, which lost 5 bases and 3 bases, there was a span of 15 bases. The CDR3: CAWRLGLRTDTQYF. The DNA for the CDR3 is TGTGCCTGGCGTCTGGGACTCCGGACAGATACGCAGTATTTT.

The rearrangement links TRBV15 to TRBJ1-1, with a weak D call TRBD1 (5 bases). Germline assignment: CDR1 LNHNV and CDR2 YYDKDF (reference sequence). V lost 0 bases and J 1 base, leaving 6 bases between the germline ends. The CDR3 is 14 residues long. CDR3 loop: CATSREGENTEAFF. The CDR3 DNA is TGTGCCACCAGCAGAGAAGGGGAGAACACTGAAGCTTTCTTT.

The chain combines TRBV7-9 with TRBJ2-7; 12 bases agree with TRBD2. The trim removed 4 bases at V and 2 bases at J, leaving 9 bases unmatched. The germline V gene has CDR1 SEHNR and CDR2 FQNEAQ (reference sequence). CDR3 length: 17 residues. As DNA, the CDR3 is TGTGCCAGCAGCTCAGGGGTGACTAGCGGGGGCCCCTACGAGCAGTACTTC. The encoded protein is CASSSGVTSGGPYEQYF.

CDR3 sequence: CASSVGVAGGSYEQYF. The CDR3 DNA is TGTGCCAGCAGCGTAGGGGTAGCGGGAGGATCCTACGAGCAGTACTTC. This sequence joins TRBV9 and TRBJ2-7; TRBD2 aligns across 10 bases. Looked up from germline, CDR1 is SGDLS and CDR2 is YYNGEE. This CDR3 contains 16 residues. The ends lost 0 bases at V and 1 base at J; junction bases unmatched: 4.

The V gene is TRBV11-3, the J gene TRBJ2-1; TRBD2 matches 8 bases. Germline V lookup: CDR1 SGHNT, CDR2 YENEEA. The length of the CDR3 is 14 residues. V shed 3 bases, J shed 9 bases, and the junction held 7 bases outside the gene matches. The CDR3 reads CASSFSGTQGEQFF. The CDR3 DNA reads as TGTGCCAGCAGCTTTAGCGGGACCCAGGGTGAGCAGTTCTTC.

The count of this clone is one. The chain uses TRBV7-2 and TRBJ2-5; 11 positions match TRBD1. The CDR3 is 14 residues long. Germline V gene lookup returns CDR1 SGHTA and CDR2 FQGNSA. Trimming took 5 bases from V and 7 from J; bases not matched to a gene: 6. This CDR3 reads CASSRDRGFGTQYF. CDR3 coding DNA: TGTGCCAGCAGCCGGGACAGGGGGTTTGGGACCCAGTACTTC.

The chain combines TRBV11-2 with TRBJ2-7; weak D call: TRBD2 (6 bases). CDR3 length: 14 residues. Germline CDR1 is SGHAT and CDR2 is FQNNGV. V was cut by 1 base and J by 6 bases, with 13 bases left in between. The DNA of the CDR3 is TGTGCCAGCAGCTTAGGAGGGAGGAATCGCGAGCAGTACTTC. Translated: CASSLGGRNREQYF. Variable domain in full (rest from reference TRBV11-2 and TRBJ2-7): EAGVAQSPRYKIIEKRQSVAFWCNPISGHATLYWYQQILGQGPKLLIQFQNNGVVDDSQLPKDRFSAERLKGVDSTLKIQPAKLEDSAVYLCASSLGGRNREQYFGPGTRLTVT.

This chain joins TRBV14 and TRBJ2-2, with a possible D match to TRBD1 (5 bases). The V and J ends lost 1 base and 5 bases respectively, with 8 bases between them. The V gene's germline CDR1 is SGHDN and CDR2 FVKESK. This CDR3 has 14 amino acids. CDR3: CASSQVRQTGELFF. The CDR3, as DNA: TGTGCCAGCAGCCAAGTCCGACAGACCGGGGAGCTGTTTTTT.

The chain combines TRBV7-8 with TRBJ1-5; the D is unclear. Trimming left V 1 base short and J 1 base short, with 8 bases between. Germline V gene data show CDR1 as SGHVS and CDR2 as FQNEAQ. CDR3 length: 15 residues. CDR3 sequence reads: CASSLVGRSNQPQHF. The CDR3 DNA follows: TGTGCCAGCAGCTTAGTGGGCAGAAGCAATCAGCCCCAGCATTTT.

The CDR3 region has the DNA TGTGCCAGCAGCGCCCACCGAGGGAGAACCTACAATGAGCAGTTCTTC. Translation gives CASSAHRGRTYNEQFF. V gene TRBV7-6 combines with J gene TRBJ2-1; D is possibly TRBD2 (5 bases). Trimming left V 5 bases short and J 2 bases short, with 16 bases between. The CDR3 is 16 amino acids. The germline gives CDR1 SGHVS, CDR2 FNYEAQ.

In regard to this clone: Germline and junction disagree at one end, which may indicate a read error. This chain links TRBV7-9 with TRBJ1-2; tentatively, D is TRBD1 (6 bases). Germline assignment: CDR1 SEHNR and CDR2 FQNEAQ (reference sequence). This CDR3 comprises 15 residues. The CDR3 reads CSSSPPLQGFLGYTF. The CDR3, as DNA: TGTTCCAGCAGCCCCCCCCTACAGGGCTTTCTTGGCTACACCTTC.